These 4 T cell receptor beta chains share one sample of origin, sequenced in a study of regulatory T cells in long-lasting Graves disease. The time point was: newly diagnosed GD, antithyroid drugs for less than 3 months. From RNA extracted from PBMCs, the TCR library was made. To make TCR beta libraries, researchers used iRepertoire HTBI primers and Arm-PCR of CDR3 regions. TCRdb re-analysed the multiplex PCR reads in MiXCR, keeping a single row per CDR3 protein. The sample records around 400,000 distinct CDR3 sequences, about a sixth being singletons. The input for sequencing was peripheral blood mononuclear cells (PBMCs), taken at new diagnosis, from a patient treated with antithyroid drugs. The receptor set was obtained from a female donor with Graves disease.

As regards this clonotype: A much larger clone differs from this one at a single base, so this may be a read error. J is TRBJ2-7 and V is TRBV2; TRBD2 might be the D (6 bases). Per germline, CDR1 SNHLY and CDR2 FYNNEI. There are 13 residues in the CDR3. CDR3 sequence reads: CASRMGLTYEQCF. For the CDR3, the DNA is TGTGCCAGCAGGATGGGACTTACCTACGAGCAGTGCTTC.

This clonotype was recorded at least ten times. The chain joins TRBV12-3 or TRBV12-4 to TRBJ2-4, with 9 bases matching TRBD1. V lost 5 bases to trimming and J lost 6 bases; unmatched junction nucleotides: 17. This CDR3 region has 18 residues. The CDR3 loop reads CASSHSTPTGGMRNIQYF. In DNA form, the CDR3 reads TGTGCCAGCAGTCACTCGACCCCGACAGGGGGTATGAGAAACATTCAGTACTTC.

This clonotype showed up many times. The gene calls are TRBV5-1 and TRBJ1-1, with D perhaps matching TRBD1 (5 bases). The germline V and J ends were trimmed by 0 bases and 3 bases, with 15 bases remaining between them. Germline V gene lookup returns CDR1 SGHRS and CDR2 YFSETQ. There are 16 residues in the CDR3. For the CDR3, the DNA is TGCGCCAGCAGCTTGGTGAGCGCCAGGGTAGACACTGAAGCTTTCTTT. Protein product: CASSLVSARVDTEAFF.

This clonotype was recorded at least ten times. The J gene is TRBJ2-7, the V gene TRBV20-1; 7 nucleotides match TRBD2. Losses at the gene ends were 2 bases for V and 2 bases for J; bases not matched to a gene: 3. This CDR3 has 13 amino acids. Germline CDR1 and CDR2: DFQATT and SNEGSKA (reference sequence). The CDR3 nucleotides are TGCAGTGCTAGAAGCGGGACCGCCTACGAGCAGTACTTC. The encoded protein is CSARSGTAYEQYF.